This passage covers 30 T cell receptor beta chains from one sample sequenced in a study of blood T cell repertoires in COVID-19. The data were produced by immunoSEQ multiplex PCR, yet TCRdb's version contains in-frame clones alone and is incomplete. The sample consists of about 39,000 clones, roughly 88% of them appearing once. Material: peripheral blood. Receptor source: a human donor in a cohort sampled during active COVID-19.

V gene TRBV2 combines with J gene TRBJ2-5; the D gene is possibly TRBD1 (6 bases). V lost 6 bases and J 5 bases, leaving 16 bases between the germline ends. CDR3 length: 14 residues. Germline V CDR1 and CDR2: SNHLY, FYNNEI. As DNA, the CDR3 is TGTGCCAGCAGAGACACAGGGAGTTTGGAGACCCAGTACTTC. Amino acid sequence: CASRDTGSLETQYF.

The V and J genes are TRBV28 and TRBJ2-2, with TRBD2 identical over 9 bases. With V trimmed by 5 bases and J by 6 bases, 13 bases remained unmatched. The CDR3 totals 17 residues. Germline assignment: CDR1 MDHEN and CDR2 SYDVKM. This CDR3 is CASSLRLAGKIAGELFF. DNA of the CDR3: TGTGCCAGCAGTCTCCGCCTAGCGGGGAAAATTGCCGGGGAGCTGTTTTTT.

The chain is built from TRBV7-9 and TRBJ1-1; no definite D call. V dropped 2 bases and J dropped 1 base, with 8 bases sitting between them. Germline CDR1 and CDR2: SEHNR and FQNEAQ (reference sequence). The CDR3 consists of 14 residues. For the CDR3, the DNA is TGTGCCAGCAGCTTACTAGTGCAGAACACTGAAGCTTTCTTT. Protein: CASSLLVQNTEAFF.

The gene calls are TRBV28 and TRBJ2-3, with TRBD1 matching 7 bases. With V trimmed by 6 bases and J by 4 bases, 10 bases remained unmatched. Germline CDR1 reads MDHEN; CDR2 reads SYDVKM. The CDR3 sequence is 15 residues long. CDR3 DNA sequence: TGTGCCAGCAGCCGGACAGGACCTCGCGCAGATACGCAGTATTTT. Its protein product is CASSRTGPRADTQYF. Looking up the rest from reference TRBV28 and TRBJ2-3 gives the full variable domain: DVKVTQSSRYLVKRTGEKVFLECVQDMDHENMFWYRQDPGLGLRLIYFSYDVKMKEKGDIPEGYSVSREKKERFSLILESASTNQTSMYLCASSRTGPRADTQYFGPGTRLTVL.

The genes are TRBV19 and TRBJ2-1; D is perhaps TRBD1 (6 bases). Trimming removed 1 base at V and 5 bases at J, with 12 bases between. This CDR3 comprises 15 residues. CDR1 and CDR2 (germline): LNHDA, SQIVND (reference sequence). The CDR3 protein is CASSIAGGQNNEQFF. The CDR3 nucleotides are TGTGCCAGTAGTATAGCCGGCGGACAGAACAATGAGCAGTTCTTC.

The chain couples TRBV5-1 to TRBJ2-2, with a tentative D call TRBD2 (7 bases). Trimming took 4 bases from V and 13 from J, leaving 26 bases between them. The CDR3 has 16 residues. The V gene's germline CDR1 is SGHRS and CDR2 YFSETQ. For the CDR3, the DNA is TGCGCCAGCAGCAAGACGGACAGTCCCCAGGGAGGGCGGCTGTTTTTT. It specifies CASSKTDSPQGGRLFF. Using reference TRBV5-1 and TRBJ2-2 for the parts outside the CDR3, the full variable domain is KAGVTQTPRYLIKTRGQQVTLSCSPISGHRSVSWYQQTPGQGLQFLFEYFSETQRNKGNFPGRFSGRQFSNSRSEMNVSTLELGDSALYLCASSKTDSPQGGRLFFGEGSRLTVL.

The rearrangement joins TRBV4-2 to TRBJ2-3; 10 positions agree with TRBD2. Germline CDR1 reads LGHNA; CDR2 reads YNFKEQ. This CDR3 is built from 17 residues. Unmatched junction bases numbered 8, after V lost 0 bases and J lost 5 bases. Here the CDR3 reads CASSQDRTSGVGDTQYF. CDR3 nucleotide sequence: TGTGCCAGCAGCCAAGATCGAACTAGCGGGGTGGGAGATACGCAGTATTTT.

This chain joins TRBV5-6 and TRBJ1-6, with D perhaps TRBD1 (6 bases). V lost 0 bases and J 6 bases, leaving 13 bases between the germline ends. Germline V lookup: CDR1 SGHDT, CDR2 YYEEEE. The CDR3 runs 16 residues. CDR3 bases: TGTGCCAGCAGCTTGGCGGGGGGGCGGTCTAATTCACCCCTCCACTTT. Amino acid sequence: CASSLAGGRSNSPLHF.

The chain combines TRBV6-6 with TRBJ2-7, with a weak D call TRBD1 (6 bases). The ends were cut back, 3 bases at V and 2 bases at J, with 11 bases in the middle. The CDR3 is made up of 14 amino acids. Germline V gene data show CDR1 as MNHNY and CDR2 as SVGAGI (reference sequence). CDR3 sequence reads: CASSYLDRTYEQYF. As DNA, the CDR3 is TGTGCCAGCAGTTATTTGGACAGAACCTACGAGCAGTACTTC.

The rearrangement joins TRBV11-3 to TRBJ2-1, with 9 bases fitting TRBD2. This CDR3 is 16 amino acids long. The V and J ends lost 4 bases and 1 base, in that order; junction bases with no gene match: 5. CDR1 and CDR2 (germline): SGHNT, YENEEA. CDR3 in amino acids: CASSWGLADSYNEQFF. CDR3 DNA: TGTGCCAGCAGCTGGGGACTAGCTGATTCCTACAATGAGCAGTTCTTC.

This clone was found a few times. The rearrangement links TRBV5-4 to TRBJ2-5, with 9 bases aligning to TRBD2. After removal of 3 bases from V and 7 bases from J, the junction contained 10 bases not matched to a gene. Germline CDR1 reads SGHNT; CDR2 reads YYREEE (reference sequence). The CDR3 covers 15 residues. The CDR3 DNA reads as TGTGCCAGCAGCTACTCCGGGACTAGCTTTCCGACCCAGTACTTC. Its translation: CASSYSGTSFPTQYF.

This chain joins TRBV6-1 and TRBJ1-1, with TRBD1 identical over 8 bases. This CDR3 has 14 residues. Trimming removed 2 bases from V and 5 bases from J; junction bases left unmatched: 4. Per the germline V gene, CDR1 is MNHNS and CDR2 is SASEGT. This CDR3 is CASSEMGQVTEAFF. The CDR3 region has the DNA TGTGCCAGCAGTGAAATGGGACAGGTAACTGAAGCTTTCTTT.

This chain links TRBV28 with TRBJ1-4; no reliable D call. V was shortened by 6 bases and J by 5 bases, with 7 bases between the two germline ends. This CDR3 region has 12 residues. Germline V gene sequence: CDR1 MDHEN, CDR2 SYDVKM. CDR3 bases: TGTGCCAGCAGGGGCCGGAATGAAAAACTGTTTTTT. Translation gives CASRGRNEKLFF.

The chain links TRBV27 to TRBJ2-7; a possible D gene is TRBD2 (5 bases). Trimming took 1 base from V and 5 from J, leaving 12 bases between them. CDR1 MNHEY and CDR2 SMNVEV come from the germline V gene (reference sequence). CDR3 length: 14 residues. The CDR3 region has the DNA TGTGCCAGCAGTTTATTGACGGGGTTTCACGAGCAGTACTTC. Its translation: CASSLLTGFHEQYF.

The V gene is TRBV5-1, the J gene TRBJ1-4; maybe TRBD1 (5 bases). V was clipped by 0 bases and J by 8 bases, with 14 bases between them. CDR3 length equals 15 residues. In germline, CDR1 is SGHRS, CDR2 YFSETQ. CDR3 nucleotides: TGCGCCAGCAGCTTGGCGATCAGGCGGGGCGAAAAACTGTTTTTT. The encoded protein is CASSLAIRRGEKLFF.

The chain joins TRBV5-1 to TRBJ1-1; D possibly corresponds to TRBD1 (6 bases). The V end was cut by 3 bases, the J end by 7 bases, with 10 bases between. The CDR3 loop spans 12 amino acids. Germline values: CDR1 SGHRS, CDR2 YFSETQ. CDR3 in DNA: TGCGCCAGCAGCTACGACAGGTATGAAGCTTTCTTT. Protein: CASSYDRYEAFF.

The J gene is TRBJ1-3, the V gene TRBV5-6; 7 nucleotides line up with TRBD1. The CDR3 extends over 18 amino acids. The germline V gene encodes CDR1 SGHDT and CDR2 YYEEEE. The ends lost 4 bases at V and 1 base at J; junction bases unmatched: 14. CDR3 in amino acids: CASSEGQRVFPSGNTIYF. In DNA, the CDR3 is TGTGCCAGCAGCGAGGGACAGCGGGTATTTCCTTCTGGAAACACCATATATTTT.

The V call is TRBV5-1, the J call TRBJ2-7; TRBD1 might be the D (6 bases). This CDR3 comprises 17 residues. CDR1 is SGHRS, CDR2 YFSETQ, per germline. Between the trimmed V and J ends, which lost 3 bases and 0 bases, there was a span of 19 bases. This chain's CDR3 is CASSSPEGVLSSYEQYF. Here the CDR3 DNA reads TGCGCCAGCAGCTCCCCCGAGGGGGTACTTAGCTCCTACGAGCAGTACTTC.

This sequence joins TRBV18 and TRBJ2-7, with 8 positions matching TRBD1. This CDR3 has 14 amino acids. V lost 3 bases to trimming and J lost 6 bases; unmatched junction nucleotides: 7. CDR1 and CDR2 (germline): KGHSH, LQKENI. The CDR3 region has the DNA TGTGCCAGCTCACCGCAGACAGGGGACGGCGAGCAGTACTTC. Translating gives CASSPQTGDGEQYF.

The chain has TRBV29-1 and TRBJ2-5; D may be TRBD1 or TRBD2 (6 bases each). Trimming removed 8 bases at V and 9 bases at J, with 19 bases between. Germline V gene sequence: CDR1 SQVTM, CDR2 ANQGSEA. There are 12 residues in the CDR3. DNA for the CDR3: TGCAGCACGGACAGACTAGGTCAGGCCCAGTACTTC. It translates to CSTDRLGQAQYF.

The V and J genes are TRBV7-9 and TRBJ2-1; TRBD2 is a possible D gene (6 bases). The ends were cut back, 7 bases at V and 0 bases at J, with 10 bases in the middle. The CDR3 loop spans 14 amino acids. The germline V gene encodes CDR1 SEHNR and CDR2 FQNEAQ (reference sequence). Written as DNA, the CDR3 is TGTGCCAGCACCCTGACTAGCTCCTACAATGAGCAGTTCTTC. Protein: CASTLTSSYNEQFF.

CDR3 loop: CASSPDTAGWRGNTIYF. The CDR3 coding sequence is TGCGCCAGCAGCCCGGATACTGCAGGCTGGCGTGGAAACACCATATATTTT. The V call is TRBV4-1, the J call TRBJ1-3; D is uncertain. V lost 4 bases to trimming and J lost 3 bases, with 19 bases between them. This CDR3 is 17 amino acids long. In germline, CDR1 is MGHRA, CDR2 YSYEKL.

The rearrangement uses TRBV9 and TRBJ2-2, with 9 bases lining up with TRBD1. This CDR3 is built from 14 residues. Per the germline V gene, CDR1 is SGDLS and CDR2 is YYNGEE. Trimming took 5 bases from V and 5 from J; bases not matched to a gene: 4. CDR3 sequence (DNA): TGTGCCAGCAGATGGGACAGGGATACCGGGGAGCTGTTTTTT. It encodes CASRWDRDTGELFF.

The rearrangement joins TRBV3-1 (or the pseudogene TRBV3-2) to TRBJ2-1; 14 bases align to TRBD2. CDR1 and CDR2 (germline): LGHDT, YNNKEL (reference sequence). The CDR3 covers 19 residues. Losses at the gene ends were 0 bases for V and 0 bases for J; bases not matched to a gene: 4. CDR3 sequence: CASSQDPGTSGGSYNEQFF. For the CDR3, the DNA is TGTGCCAGCAGCCAAGATCCGGGGACTAGCGGGGGCTCCTACAATGAGCAGTTCTTC.

The chain carries TRBV6-5 and TRBJ2-7; a weak D match, TRBD2 (7 bases). Trimming cost V 6 bases and J 1 base, with 16 bases left between them. CDR3 length: 15 amino acids. CDR1 is MNHEY and CDR2 is SVGAGI in the germline V gene. The CDR3 nucleotides read TGTGCCAGCAGGGCCCTGGGGGGGGCGTCCTACGAGCAGTACTTC. Its protein is CASRALGGASYEQYF.

The rearrangement uses TRBV28 and TRBJ1-4; no clear D gene. The CDR3 length is 14 residues. Trimming pared 2 bases from V and 8 bases from J, leaving 12 bases between. In germline, CDR1 is MDHEN, CDR2 SYDVKM. Here the CDR3 reads CASSLHGRREKLFF. For the CDR3, the DNA is TGTGCCAGCAGTTTACACGGTAGGAGGGAAAAACTGTTTTTT.

This clone appeared once. The chain has TRBV19 and TRBJ2-3, with D tentatively TRBD1 (6 bases). The germline gives CDR1 LNHDA, CDR2 SQIVND (reference sequence). V was pared by 3 bases and J by 0 bases, with 13 bases between. The CDR3 length is 16 residues. CDR3: CASSILGTRSTDTQYF. The CDR3 DNA reads as TGTGCCAGTAGTATCCTGGGGACAAGGAGCACAGATACGCAGTATTTT.

The chain has TRBV29-1 and TRBJ1-2; weak D call: TRBD1 (6 bases). V shed 3 bases and J shed 9 bases, with 17 bases lying between them. CDR3 length: 13 residues. Germline CDR1 SQVTM, CDR2 ANQGSEA. Here the CDR3 reads CSVDGEGRGRYTF. CDR3 sequence (DNA): TGCAGCGTTGACGGAGAGGGCAGGGGACGCTACACCTTC. Full variable domain (missing parts from reference TRBV29-1 and TRBJ1-2): SAVISQKPSRDICQRGTSLTIQCQVDSQVTMMFWYRQQPGQSLTLIATANQGSEATYESGFVIDKFPISRPNLTFSTLTVSNMSPEDSSIYLCSVDGEGRGRYTFGSGTRLTVV.

The chain employs TRBV2 and TRBJ2-2, with 9 bases that match TRBD1. This CDR3 comprises 15 residues. Germline CDR1 and CDR2: SNHLY and FYNNEI. V was pared by 6 bases and J by 6 bases, with 8 bases of the junction left unmatched. The CDR3 nucleotides are TGTGCCAGCAGACAGGGGACAGGGAGTTCCGGGGAGCTGTTTTTT. This sequence encodes CASRQGTGSSGELFF.

V is TRBV4-1 and J is TRBJ2-7, with D perhaps TRBD1 (6 bases). Germline V gene data show CDR1 as MGHRA and CDR2 as YSYEKL. The V gene lost 0 bases and the J gene lost 3 bases, with 15 bases spanning the gap. The CDR3 totals 16 residues. CDR3: CASSQETGRASYEQYF. CDR3 DNA sequence: TGCGCCAGCAGCCAAGAGACAGGCCGGGCGAGCTACGAGCAGTACTTC.